This T cell receptor (beta chain) was captured by sequencing in a study of CD8 T cells in ankylosing spondylitis. Findings and caveats of the study: Blood of patients with ankylosing spondylitis appeared to be characterized by a TCR beta motif of several highly homologous variants.

It was by quantitative 5'-RACE with molecular barcodes that TCR beta libraries were made. TCRdb reprocessed the 5' RACE reads via MiXCR and lists one record per CDR3 protein. Among fewer than 250,000 distinct CDR3 sequences, over 9.5% were seen once, and the ten largest hold 2.6%. The CDR3 consists of 16 residues. Trimming cost V 0 bases and J 4 bases, with 14 bases left between them. Germline V gives CDR1 MNHEY, CDR2 SMNVEV (reference sequence). This clonotype occurred many times. Its antigen is still unknown. This sequence joins TRBV27 and TRBJ2-3, with D possibly TRBD1 on 6 matching bases. The specimen sequenced was blood, either unsorted or a sorted T cell fraction (not recorded which). This TCR came from a male donor with ankylosing spondylitis or in good health (not recorded which). The CDR3 region is CASSLSWGRGPDTQYF. The CDR3 nucleotides read TGTGCCAGCAGTTTATCGTGGGGCAGGGGTCCAGATACGCAGTATTTT.